This T cell receptor (beta chain) originates from a study of cytomegalovirus exposure and HLA in healthy donors. The wider study: About four fifths of several hundred genotyped donors fell in the Caucasian-associated ancestry cluster.

Study observations and caveats: Later analysis identified a missense DCLRE1C variant that was linked to TCR beta V- and J-gene trimming. A list of around 160 TCR beta chains associated with cytomegalovirus was given. Judged likely to be a sequencing artifact was a cluster of highly shared sequence variants.

Primers: 60 Vbeta forward and 13 Jbeta reverse. Repertoires were generated with immunoSEQ multiplex PCR, while TCRdb's copy carries only in-frame clones and drops some. The sample lists some 170,000 clones; over 70% were seen once. This CDR3 has 12 residues. CDR1 is MDHEN and CDR2 is SYDVKM in the germline V gene. As to this clone: Its antigen remains unknown.

The V call is TRBV28, the J call TRBJ1-1, with D possibly matching TRBD1 (6 bases). This clonotype originated in a woman in her 30s in good health and CMV-seronegative. The source material was PBMCs. For the CDR3, the DNA is TGTGAGGTAAGGGGGATGAACACTGAAGCTTTCTTT. Translated, it gives CEVRGMNTEAFF.